The source of this T cell receptor beta chain is a study of shared clonotypes between healthy human individuals. For the study at large: Per-donor plates numbered three CD4 naive, three CD4 memory, two CD8 naive and one CD8 memory.

The method was immunoSEQ multiplex PCR; TCRdb's version includes in-frame clones alone and lacks a portion of them. The table records millions of clones, 95% of them present only once. This clone was observed once. Its antigen is unknown. Study-wide points: Clonotypes shared by all four sorted-subset donors had higher generation probabilities than non-shared clonotypes.

Trimming shortened V by 5 bases and J by 3 bases, and 8 bases separated the two germline ends. The CDR3 spans 12 residues. Germline CDR1 SGHVS, CDR2 FQNEAQ. Healthy adults negative for HIV, lacking recent acute infections or vaccinations, served as donors. The specimen sequenced was naive CD4+ T cells sorted from blood. The subset denotes: CD45RA+ positively selected. The sequence was collected from a man aged 18 to 29 in good health. The chain carries TRBV7-8 and TRBJ2-7; D is undetermined. The CDR3 sequence: CASSTRNYEQYF. In DNA form, the CDR3 reads TGTGCCAGCAGCACAAGGAACTACGAGCAGTACTTC.